Listed below are T cell receptor beta chains from one sample, sequenced in a study of T and B cells in COVID-19 patients. TCRdb reprocessed the multiplex PCR reads via MiXCR and lists one record per CDR3 protein. The data show 14,000 to 15,000 distinct CDR3 sequences, about 29% seen once. Sequenced: blood. The receptors stem from a human donor who had recovered from COVID-19. Each CDR3 is given with its conserved first and last residue.

v_gene,j_gene,CDR3aa
TRBV5-6,TRBJ2-5,CASSLPRQGNRETQYF
TRBV21-1,TRBJ2-2,CASSPGTSSSGELFF
TRBV30,TRBJ1-5,CAWRAKGSHSNQPQHF
TRBV12-3/TRBV12-4,TRBJ2-1,CASSLLRWDEQFF
TRBV18,TRBJ2-5,CASSPSETQYF
TRBV6-5,TRBJ1-1,CASSPGLGGTGRGNTEAFF
TRBV6-5,TRBJ1-1,CASSYSVGQGGRYSEAFF
TRBV12-3/TRBV12-4,TRBJ2-7,CASSTPSGSYSYEQYF
TRBV19,TRBJ2-5,CASRSTRVQETQYF
TRBV5-5,TRBJ2-1,CASSSIAGVNEQFF
TRBV5-1,TRBJ1-1,CASSVRQGANTEAFF
TRBV6-2/TRBV6-3,TRBJ1-2,CASSYSHSRYTF
TRBV5-6,TRBJ2-7,CASSFGGSYEQYF
TRBV5-1,TRBJ2-6,CASSLDGQTPTGANVLTF
TRBV30,.,CARSGGTPEGYEQYF